The clone carrying this T cell receptor beta chain turned up a few times. These data are taken from a study of blood T cell repertoires in COVID-19. Overall study context: Specimens from acute and convalescent COVID-19 originated in the United States, Italy and Spain.

J gave up 5 bases and V 5 bases, and 5 bases lay outside the gene matches. The CDR3 is made up of 14 amino acids. CDR1 is LNHDA and CDR2 is SQIVND in the germline V gene (reference sequence). Sequenced by immunoSEQ multiplex PCR; TCRdb stores in-frame clones only, minus some. The sample contains approximately 110,000 clones, approximately 90% of which appear only once. This receptor was obtained from a man between 50 and 59 years old with COVID-19, enrolled during active disease. The sequencing sample was made of peripheral blood. The chain recombines TRBV19 with TRBJ2-2, with 7 nucleotides matching TRBD1. CDR3 DNA: TGTGCCAGTAGTGACAGGGCGCGGACCGGGGAGCTGTTTTTT. Protein product: CASSDRARTGELFF.